Following are 14 T cell receptor beta chains from one sample sequenced in a study of T cell changes during pregnancy in multiple sclerosis. Method: immunoSEQ multiplex PCR; TCRdb's copy keeps in-frame clones and lacks some. Among tens of thousands of clones listed, 80% to 95% were seen once. Here the sequenced sample was CD4+ T cells from peripheral blood mononuclear cells, taken in the third trimester of pregnancy. These TCRs come from a female donor with multiple sclerosis, enrolled in a pregnancy study.

The rearrangement uses TRBV27 and TRBJ1-2; D might be TRBD1 (5 bases). V lost 3 bases and J lost 2, with 13 bases in between. Germline CDR1 is MNHEY and CDR2 is SMNVEV (reference sequence). This CDR3 contains 15 residues. The CDR3 is CASSFQGAGNYGYTF. DNA of the CDR3: TGTGCCAGCAGTTTCCAAGGGGCAGGGAACTATGGCTACACCTTC.

The rearrangement links TRBV7-6 to TRBJ1-5; tentative D call: TRBD1 (6 bases). Between the trimmed V and J ends, which lost 5 bases and 5 bases, there was a span of 19 bases. The germline CDR1 and CDR2 sequences are SGHVS and FNYEAQ. This CDR3 has 16 amino acids. The CDR3 DNA is TGTGCCAGCAGCCCCCGGGTTGGACAGCCAGATCAGCCCCAGCATTTT. This codes for CASSPRVGQPDQPQHF.

The V call is TRBV7-9, the J call TRBJ2-1, with 7 bases aligning to TRBD2. The CDR3 runs 12 residues. J gave up 8 bases and V 5 bases, and 3 bases lay outside the gene matches. Looked up from germline, CDR1 is SEHNR and CDR2 is FQNEAQ (reference sequence). Here the CDR3 DNA reads TGTGCCAGCAGCCAGACTAGCTATGAGCAGTTCTTC. Translated, it gives CASSQTSYEQFF.

The chain uses TRBV6-5 and TRBJ1-3; 7 bases agree with TRBD1. This CDR3 region has 14 residues. Germline V gene data show CDR1 as MNHEY and CDR2 as SVGAGI. V shed 5 bases, J shed 1 base, and the junction held 2 bases outside the gene matches. CDR3 loop: CASSEQGSGNTIYF. The CDR3 nucleotides are TGTGCCAGCAGTGAACAGGGGTCTGGAAACACCATATATTTT.

The chain joins TRBV2 to TRBJ2-7; 8 bases are shared with TRBD2. The V segment lost 5 bases and the J segment 0 bases; nucleotides outside the gene matches: 6. In germline, CDR1 is SNHLY, CDR2 FYNNEI. There are 15 residues in the CDR3. The DNA of the CDR3 is TGTGCCAGCAGTCAGACTAGCGCCAGCTCCTACGAGCAGTACTTC. Amino acid sequence: CASSQTSASSYEQYF.

The chain joins TRBV15 to TRBJ2-1; no clear D gene. The CDR3 runs 14 residues. Trimming removed 0 bases at V and 10 bases at J, with 13 bases between. Germline loops: CDR1 LNHNV, CDR2 YYDKDF (reference sequence). The DNA of the CDR3 is TGTGCCACCAGCAGAGATCAGGCGACGTCCGAGCAGTTCTTC. Translating it yields CATSRDQATSEQFF. The entire variable domain, with the rest obtained from reference TRBV15 and TRBJ2-1, is as follows: DAMVIQNPRYQVTQFGKPVTLSCSQTLNHNVMYWYQQKSSQAPKLLFHYYDKDFNNEADTPDNFQSRRPNTSFCFLDIRSPGLGDTAMYLCATSRDQATSEQFFGPGTRLTVL.

This clone appeared a few times. The V call is TRBV5-1, the J call TRBJ1-1; 8 nucleotides line up with TRBD1. V shed 4 bases and J 0 bases; nucleotides not matched to a gene: 5. From germline, CDR1 is SGHRS and CDR2 YFSETQ. This CDR3 region has 15 residues. The chain's CDR3 is CASSPRQGLNTEAFF. Written as DNA, the CDR3 is TGCGCCAGCAGCCCTAGACAGGGGTTGAACACTGAAGCTTTCTTT. Variable domain in full (rest from reference TRBV5-1 and TRBJ1-1): KAGVTQTPRYLIKTRGQQVTLSCSPISGHRSVSWYQQTPGQGLQFLFEYFSETQRNKGNFPGRFSGRQFSNSRSEMNVSTLELGDSALYLCASSPRQGLNTEAFFGQGTRLTVV.

The table lists this clone with a count of one. This rearrangement joins TRBV14 to TRBJ1-3; 7 positions match TRBD1. The CDR3 extends over 14 amino acids. With V trimmed by 2 bases and J by 7 bases, 5 bases remained unmatched. Germline V gene lookup returns CDR1 SGHDN and CDR2 FVKESK. The CDR3 nucleotides are TGTGCCAGCAGCCAACCGGGACAGCTGAACACCATATATTTT. As protein: CASSQPGQLNTIYF.

V is TRBV6-5 and J is TRBJ2-1, with 7 positions matching TRBD1. V was clipped by 2 bases and J by 6 bases; unmatched bases: 10. The CDR3 covers 16 residues. CDR1 is MNHEY and CDR2 is SVGAGI in the germline V gene. The CDR3 loop reads CASSYPGGPDGNEQFF. Written as DNA, the CDR3 is TGTGCCAGCAGTTACCCAGGGGGACCAGACGGCAATGAGCAGTTCTTC.

The V call is TRBV18, the J call TRBJ2-1; possibly TRBD2 for D (5 bases). Germline V gene sequence: CDR1 KGHSH, CDR2 LQKENI. V lost 3 bases, J lost 5 bases, and 14 bases lay in between. The CDR3 totals 15 residues. CDR3 region: CASSPPSRADNEQFF. Here the CDR3 DNA reads TGTGCCAGCTCACCCCCGTCGAGGGCAGACAATGAGCAGTTCTTC.

This clone has more than one count but fewer than ten. The rearrangement uses TRBV28 and TRBJ1-4; 10 bases are a match to TRBD1. The germline gives CDR1 MDHEN, CDR2 SYDVKM. The CDR3 is 15 amino acids. V lost 7 bases, J lost 7 bases, and 9 bases stayed unmatched. CDR3 loop: CASTLSGTGAEKLFF. In nucleotides, the CDR3 is TGTGCCAGCACCCTAAGCGGGACAGGGGCTGAAAAACTGTTTTTT.

The CDR3 sequence is CASSNPPGQNTGELFF. The CDR3 bases are TGTGCCAGCAGCAACCCCCCGGGACAGAACACCGGGGAGCTGTTTTTT. J is TRBJ2-2 and V is TRBV5-4, with a tentative D call TRBD1 (6 bases). The CDR3 covers 16 residues. V lost 4 bases, J lost 1 base, and 14 bases lay in between. The germline V gene has CDR1 SGHNT and CDR2 YYREEE (reference sequence).

The chain couples TRBV7-2 to TRBJ2-1; 11 positions match TRBD2. CDR1 SGHTA and CDR2 FQGNSA come from the germline V gene. V lost 0 bases and J lost 0; bases outside the gene matches: 16. This CDR3 has 22 amino acids. The CDR3 protein is CASSLASPPGLAVRSSYNEQFF. DNA of the CDR3: TGTGCCAGCAGCTTAGCGTCCCCCCCGGGACTAGCGGTGAGAAGCTCCTACAATGAGCAGTTCTTC.

The chain couples TRBV28 to TRBJ2-7, with D tentatively TRBD1 (6 bases). Trimming cost V 3 bases and J 6 bases, with 18 bases left between them. The germline gives CDR1 MDHEN, CDR2 SYDVKM. The CDR3 covers 15 residues. CDR3 sequence: CASSFVPRGSFEQYF. CDR3 DNA sequence: TGTGCCAGCAGTTTTGTTCCCAGGGGAAGTTTCGAGCAGTACTTC.